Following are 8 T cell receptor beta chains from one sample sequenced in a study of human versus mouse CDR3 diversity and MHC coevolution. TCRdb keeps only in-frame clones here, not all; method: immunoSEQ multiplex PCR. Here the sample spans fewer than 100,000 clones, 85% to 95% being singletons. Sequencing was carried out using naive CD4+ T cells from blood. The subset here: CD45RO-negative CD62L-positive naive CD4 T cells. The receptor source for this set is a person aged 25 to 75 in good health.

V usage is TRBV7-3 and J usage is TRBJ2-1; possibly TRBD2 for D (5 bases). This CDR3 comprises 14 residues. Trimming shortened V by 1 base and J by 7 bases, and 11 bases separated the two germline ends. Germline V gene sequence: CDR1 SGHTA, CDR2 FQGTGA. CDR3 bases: TGTGCCAGCAGCTTAAGCGGGCCAGCTAATGAGCAGTTCTTC. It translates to CASSLSGPANEQFF.

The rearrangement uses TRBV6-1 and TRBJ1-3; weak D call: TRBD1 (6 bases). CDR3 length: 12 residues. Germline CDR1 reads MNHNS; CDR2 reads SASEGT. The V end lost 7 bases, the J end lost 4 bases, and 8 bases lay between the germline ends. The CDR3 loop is CASNGQGNTIYF. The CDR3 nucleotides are TGTGCCAGCAACGGACAGGGAAACACCATATATTTT.

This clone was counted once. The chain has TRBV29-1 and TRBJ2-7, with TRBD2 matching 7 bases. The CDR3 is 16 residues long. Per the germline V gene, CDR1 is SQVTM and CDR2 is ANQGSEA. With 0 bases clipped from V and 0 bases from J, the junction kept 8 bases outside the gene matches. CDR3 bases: TGCAGCGTTGAAGATCTGGCGGGAGCGAGCTCCTACGAGCAGTACTTC. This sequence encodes CSVEDLAGASSYEQYF.

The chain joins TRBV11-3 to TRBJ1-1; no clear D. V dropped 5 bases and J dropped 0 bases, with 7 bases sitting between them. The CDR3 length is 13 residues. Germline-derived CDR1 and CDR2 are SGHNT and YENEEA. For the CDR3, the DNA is TGTGCCAGCAGCCCAACAATGAACACTGAAGCTTTCTTT. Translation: CASSPTMNTEAFF.

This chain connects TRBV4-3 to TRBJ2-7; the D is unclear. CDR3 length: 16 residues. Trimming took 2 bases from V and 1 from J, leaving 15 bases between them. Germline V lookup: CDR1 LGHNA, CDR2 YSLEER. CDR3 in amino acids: CASSQTLETGSYEQYF. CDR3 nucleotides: TGCGCCAGCAGCCAAACTCTCGAGACTGGATCCTACGAGCAGTACTTC.

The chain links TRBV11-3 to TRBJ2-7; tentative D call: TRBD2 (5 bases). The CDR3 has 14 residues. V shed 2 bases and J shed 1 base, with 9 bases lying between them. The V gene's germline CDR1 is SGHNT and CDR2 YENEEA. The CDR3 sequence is CASSLLAGSYEQYF. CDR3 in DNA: TGTGCCAGCAGCTTACTAGCCGGGTCCTACGAGCAGTACTTC.

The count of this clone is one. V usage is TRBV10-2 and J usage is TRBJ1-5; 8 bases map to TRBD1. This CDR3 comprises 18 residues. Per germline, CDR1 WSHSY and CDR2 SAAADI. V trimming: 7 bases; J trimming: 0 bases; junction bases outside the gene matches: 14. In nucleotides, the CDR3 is TGCGCCAGCACCCCCCGCGCAGGGGGCTGGGATAGCAATCAGCCCCAGCATTTT. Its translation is CASTPRAGGWDSNQPQHF.

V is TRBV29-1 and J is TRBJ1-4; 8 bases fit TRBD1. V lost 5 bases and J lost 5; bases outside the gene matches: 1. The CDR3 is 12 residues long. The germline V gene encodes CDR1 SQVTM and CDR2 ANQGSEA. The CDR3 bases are TGCAGCGTTCGGACAGGGAATGAAAAACTGTTTTTT. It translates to CSVRTGNEKLFF.